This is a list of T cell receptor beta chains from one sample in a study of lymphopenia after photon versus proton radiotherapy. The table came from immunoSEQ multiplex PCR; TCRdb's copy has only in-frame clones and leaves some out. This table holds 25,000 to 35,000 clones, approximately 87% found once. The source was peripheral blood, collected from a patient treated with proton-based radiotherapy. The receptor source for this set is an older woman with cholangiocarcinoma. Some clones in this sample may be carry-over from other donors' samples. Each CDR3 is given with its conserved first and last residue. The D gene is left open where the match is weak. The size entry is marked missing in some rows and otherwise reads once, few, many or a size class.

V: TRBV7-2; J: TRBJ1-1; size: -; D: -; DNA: TGTGCCAGCAGCTATGGAAACACTGAAGCTTTCTTT; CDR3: CASSYGNTEAFF
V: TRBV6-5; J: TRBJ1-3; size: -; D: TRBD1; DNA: TGTGCCACCAAACAGGGGGGCTCTGGAAACACCATATATTTT; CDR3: CATKQGGSGNTIYF
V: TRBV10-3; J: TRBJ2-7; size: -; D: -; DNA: TGTGCCATCAGTCCCTTGGATGGGGAGCAGTACTTC; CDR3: CAISPLDGEQYF
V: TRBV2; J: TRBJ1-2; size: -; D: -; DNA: TGTGCCAGCAGTGCGATATTCGGACTGGGCGATGGCTACACCTTC; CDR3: CASSAIFGLGDGYTF
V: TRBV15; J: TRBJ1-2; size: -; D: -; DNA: TGTGCCACCAGCAGGGTCTGGGGGCTTAACTATGGCTACACCTTC; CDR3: CATSRVWGLNYGYTF
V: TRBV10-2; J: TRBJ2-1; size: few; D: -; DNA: TGCGCCAGCAGTGAGGGTCATACAGAGCAGTTCTTC; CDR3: CASSEGHTEQFF
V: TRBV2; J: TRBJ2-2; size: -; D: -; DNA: TGTGCCAGCAGTGAAATTGTGGGGACCGGGGAGCTGTTTTTT; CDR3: CASSEIVGTGELFF
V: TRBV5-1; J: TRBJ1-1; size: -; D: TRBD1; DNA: TGCGCCAGCAGCGCGGGACAGGGAGACACTGAAGCTTTCTTT; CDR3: CASSAGQGDTEAFF
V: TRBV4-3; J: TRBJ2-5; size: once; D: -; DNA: TGCGCCAGCAGCCATAACAGGGCGCAAGAGACCCAGTACTTC; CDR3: CASSHNRAQETQYF
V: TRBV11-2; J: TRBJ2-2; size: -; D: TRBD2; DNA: TGTGCCAGCAGCCAAAGGACTAGCGGGAGGGCCGGGGAGCTGTTTTTT; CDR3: CASSQRTSGRAGELFF
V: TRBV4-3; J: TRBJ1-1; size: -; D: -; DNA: TGCGCCAGCAGCCAAACGGCGGGCACTGAAGCTTTCTTT; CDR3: CASSQTAGTEAFF
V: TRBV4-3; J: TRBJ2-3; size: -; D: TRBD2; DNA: TGCGCCAGCAGCAAAGGGACTAGCGGGACTCTAAGCACAGATACGCAGTATTTT; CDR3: CASSKGTSGTLSTDTQYF
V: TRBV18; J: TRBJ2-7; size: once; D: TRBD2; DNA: TGTGCCAGCTCAGGGACTAGCGGGGGACCCTACGAGCAGTACTTC; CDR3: CASSGTSGGPYEQYF
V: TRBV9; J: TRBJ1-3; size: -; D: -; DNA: TGTGCCAGCAGCGTAGTTCCCGCGTCAAGCTCTGGAAACACCATATATTTT; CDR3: CASSVVPASSSGNTIYF
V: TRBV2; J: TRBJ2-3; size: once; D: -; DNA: TGTGCCAGCACGGGAAGGACAGATACGCAGTATTTT; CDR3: CASTGRTDTQYF
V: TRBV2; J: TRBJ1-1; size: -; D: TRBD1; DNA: TGTGCCAGCAGTAAGGACAGGGGGTACACTGAAGCTTTCTTT; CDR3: CASSKDRGYTEAFF
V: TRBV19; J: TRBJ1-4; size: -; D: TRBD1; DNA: TGTGCCAGTAGTGTGGGGCACAGGGGAAATGAAAAACTGTTTTTT; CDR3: CASSVGHRGNEKLFF
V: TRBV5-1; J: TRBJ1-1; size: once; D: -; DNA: TGCGCCAGCAGCCCCACTGCCGGGGGGCAAACTGAAGCTTTCTTT; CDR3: CASSPTAGGQTEAFF
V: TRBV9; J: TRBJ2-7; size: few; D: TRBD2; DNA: TGTGCCAGCAGCGCTAGCGGGGGGGCTTACGAGCAGTACTTC; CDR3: CASSASGGAYEQYF
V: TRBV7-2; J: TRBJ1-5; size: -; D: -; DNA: TGTGCCAGCAGTGCCGACAGGACCAATCAGCCCCAGCATTTT; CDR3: CASSADRTNQPQHF
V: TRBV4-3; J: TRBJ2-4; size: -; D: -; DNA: TGCGCCAGCAGCCAAGGACAGTTAGCCAAAAACATTCAGTACTTC; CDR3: CASSQGQLAKNIQYF
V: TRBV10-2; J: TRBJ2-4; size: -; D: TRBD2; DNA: TGCGCCAGCAGTGGGAGGACTAGCGGGGTGGGGGGTAAAAACATTCAGTACTTC; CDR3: CASSGRTSGVGGKNIQYF
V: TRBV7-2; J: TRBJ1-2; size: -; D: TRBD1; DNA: TGTGCCAGCAGCCTCCGACAGGGAGAGGGTGGCTACACCTTC; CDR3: CASSLRQGEGGYTF
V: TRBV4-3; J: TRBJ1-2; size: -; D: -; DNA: TGCGCCAGCAGCCAAGGCCGGGCCGCGTCTGGCTACACCTTC; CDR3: CASSQGRAASGYTF
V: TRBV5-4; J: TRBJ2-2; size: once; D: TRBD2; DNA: TGTGCCAGCAGCCCAGAGGGACTAGCGGGAGGGGCGGCCGGGGAGCTGTTTTTT; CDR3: CASSPEGLAGGAAGELFF
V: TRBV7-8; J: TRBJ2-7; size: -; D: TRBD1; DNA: TGTGCCAGCAGCTTAAGGGGGCAGGTTAGCTACGAGCAGTACTTC; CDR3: CASSLRGQVSYEQYF
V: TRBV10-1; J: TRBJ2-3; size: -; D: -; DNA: TGCGCCAGCAGTCGAGCATCGCAGTATTTT; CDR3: CASSRASQYF
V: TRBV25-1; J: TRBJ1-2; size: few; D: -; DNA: TGTGCCAGCAGTGAAACAGGGTTTTATGGCTACACCTTC; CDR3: CASSETGFYGYTF
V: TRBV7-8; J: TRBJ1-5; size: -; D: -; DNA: TGTGCCAGCAGCTTAGTTGTCAGTTCAGGCAATCAGCCCCAGCATTTT; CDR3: CASSLVVSSGNQPQHF
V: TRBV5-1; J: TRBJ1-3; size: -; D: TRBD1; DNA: TGCGCCAGCAGCTTGGCAGGGGGCTCGGCTGGAAACACCATATATTTT; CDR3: CASSLAGGSAGNTIYF
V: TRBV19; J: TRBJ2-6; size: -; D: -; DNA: TGTGCCAGTAGCTTCACCCACGCAGGCGGGGCCAACGTCCTGACTTTC; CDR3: CASSFTHAGGANVLTF
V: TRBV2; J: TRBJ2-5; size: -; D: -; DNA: TGTGCCAGCAGACCTAGGACGGGGGCAGAGACCCAGTACTTC; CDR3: CASRPRTGAETQYF
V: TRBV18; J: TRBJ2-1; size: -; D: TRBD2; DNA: TGTGCCAGCTCACCACTAGCGGGGTTCTACAATGAGCAGTTCTTC; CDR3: CASSPLAGFYNEQFF
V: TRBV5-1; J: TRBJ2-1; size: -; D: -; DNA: TGCGCCAGCAGCTTGCCCACAGATAGCTCCTACAATGAGCAGTTCTTC; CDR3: CASSLPTDSSYNEQFF
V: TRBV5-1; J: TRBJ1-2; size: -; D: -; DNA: TGCGCCAGCAGCTTTGGACGGGACTATGGCTACACCTTC; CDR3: CASSFGRDYGYTF
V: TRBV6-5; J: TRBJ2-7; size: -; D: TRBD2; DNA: TGTGCCAGCTCTGGCGGGAGGGGAGTATACGAGCAGTACTTC; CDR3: CASSGGRGVYEQYF
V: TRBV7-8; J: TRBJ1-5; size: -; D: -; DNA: TGTGCCAGCAGCTCAGCGGGGGGCGGCTATCAGCCCCAGCATTTT; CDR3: CASSSAGGGYQPQHF
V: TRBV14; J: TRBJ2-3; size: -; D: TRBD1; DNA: TGTGCCAGCAGCCAACAACAGGGGTGGACGGATACGCAGTATTTT; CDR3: CASSQQQGWTDTQYF
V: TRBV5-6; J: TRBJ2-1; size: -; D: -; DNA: TGTGCCAGCAGCTTGGACCTGGTGAGTGAGCAGTTCTTC; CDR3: CASSLDLVSEQFF
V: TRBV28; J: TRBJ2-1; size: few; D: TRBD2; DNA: TGTGCCAGCAGTACAGCGGGGGGGGGCCCCTTCAATGAGCAGTTCTTC; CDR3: CASSTAGGGPFNEQFF
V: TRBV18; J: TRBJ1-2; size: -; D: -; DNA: TGTGCCAGCTCTCTCCAAGGATATGGCTACACCTTC; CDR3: CASSLQGYGYTF
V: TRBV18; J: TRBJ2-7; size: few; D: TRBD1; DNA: TGTGCCAGCTCACGACAGGGCGAGGGCGAGCAGTACTTC; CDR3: CASSRQGEGEQYF
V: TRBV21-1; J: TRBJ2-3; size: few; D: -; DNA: TGTGCCAGCAGCAGGTCCATACGCACAGATACGCAGTATTTT; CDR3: CASSRSIRTDTQYF
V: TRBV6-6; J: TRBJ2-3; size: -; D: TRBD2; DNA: TGTGCCAGCATGAGGCTAGCGGGAGAAGATACGCAGTATTTT; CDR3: CASMRLAGEDTQYF
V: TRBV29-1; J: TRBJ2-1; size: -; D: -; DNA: TGCAGCGGAGAGGCAGGGAGCAATGAGCAGTTCTTC; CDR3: CSGEAGSNEQFF
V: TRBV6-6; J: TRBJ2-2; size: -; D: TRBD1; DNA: TGTGCCAGCAGACCTACGACAGGGGACACCGGGGAGCTGTTTTTT; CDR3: CASRPTTGDTGELFF
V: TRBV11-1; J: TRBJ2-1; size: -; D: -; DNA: TGTGCCAGCAGCTCATTGGGGGCGCTGATCTACAATGAGCAGTTCTTC; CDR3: CASSSLGALIYNEQFF
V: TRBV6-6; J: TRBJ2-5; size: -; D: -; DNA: TGTGCCAGCAGATCTAGACAGGTCCAAGAGACCCAGTACTTC; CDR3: CASRSRQVQETQYF
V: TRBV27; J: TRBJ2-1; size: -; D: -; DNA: TGTGCCAGCAGTCCAGGCTCCCCTGAGCAGTTCTTC; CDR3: CASSPGSPEQFF
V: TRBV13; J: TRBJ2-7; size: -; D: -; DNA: TGTGCCAGCAGCTTTAGCTCAATTCCCTACGAGCAGTACTTC; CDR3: CASSFSSIPYEQYF
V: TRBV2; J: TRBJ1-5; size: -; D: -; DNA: TGTGCCAGCAGTGAGAGACCCTACAATAGCAATCAGCCCCAGCATTTT; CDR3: CASSERPYNSNQPQHF